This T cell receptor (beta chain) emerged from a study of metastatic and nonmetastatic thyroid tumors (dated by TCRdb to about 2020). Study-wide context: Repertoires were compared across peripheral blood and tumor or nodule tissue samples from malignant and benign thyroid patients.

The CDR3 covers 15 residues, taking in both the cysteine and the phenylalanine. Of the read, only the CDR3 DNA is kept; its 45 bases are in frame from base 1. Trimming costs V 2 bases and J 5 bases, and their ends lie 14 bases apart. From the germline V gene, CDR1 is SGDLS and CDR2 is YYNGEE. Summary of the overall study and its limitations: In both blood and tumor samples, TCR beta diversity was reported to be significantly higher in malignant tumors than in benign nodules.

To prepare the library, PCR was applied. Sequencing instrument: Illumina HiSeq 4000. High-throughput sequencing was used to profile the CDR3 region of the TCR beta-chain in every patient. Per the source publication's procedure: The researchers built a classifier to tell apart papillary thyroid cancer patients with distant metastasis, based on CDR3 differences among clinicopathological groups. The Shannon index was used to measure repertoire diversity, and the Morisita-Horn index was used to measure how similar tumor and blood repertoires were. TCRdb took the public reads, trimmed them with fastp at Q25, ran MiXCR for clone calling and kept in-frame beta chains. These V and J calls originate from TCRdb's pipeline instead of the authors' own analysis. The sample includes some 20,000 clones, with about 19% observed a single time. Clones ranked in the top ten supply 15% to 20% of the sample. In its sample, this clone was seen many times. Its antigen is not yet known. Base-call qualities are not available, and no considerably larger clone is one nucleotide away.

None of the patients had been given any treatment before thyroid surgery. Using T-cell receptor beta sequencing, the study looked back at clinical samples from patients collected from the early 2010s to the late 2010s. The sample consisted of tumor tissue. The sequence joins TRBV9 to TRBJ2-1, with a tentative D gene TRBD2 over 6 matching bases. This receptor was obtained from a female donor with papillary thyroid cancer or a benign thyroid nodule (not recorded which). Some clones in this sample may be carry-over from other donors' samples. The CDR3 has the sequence CASSVGVAVDNEQFF. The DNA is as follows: TGTGCCAGCAGCGTCGGGGTAGCGGTCGACAATGAGCAGTTCTTC.